This passage covers 17 T cell receptor beta chains from one sample sequenced in a study of Graves' ophthalmopathy and Graves' hyperthyroidism. RNA transcripts were the template, and TCR beta CDR3 regions were amplified from them. Following a first-round RT-PCR that used HTBI primers, a second-round multiplex PCR was carried out. TCRdb analysed the multiplex PCR reads with MiXCR anew, one entry per CDR3 protein. Of around 590,000 distinct CDR3 sequences in the sample, less than 45% were seen once. Material for sequencing was peripheral blood or thyroid tissue (not recorded which). These receptor sequences come from an adult man with Graves' hyperthyroidism.

The count of this clonotype is one. J is TRBJ1-5 and V is TRBV18; the D gene is possibly TRBD1 (6 bases). CDR1 and CDR2 (germline): KGHSH, LQKENI. V was trimmed by 3 bases and J by 7 bases, leaving 13 bases between them. The CDR3 spans 14 residues. This CDR3 reads CASSPEGGAQPQHF. The CDR3 DNA reads as TGTGCCAGCTCACCTGAAGGGGGTGCGCAGCCCCAGCATTTT.

This clonotype has more than one count but fewer than ten. This may come from a read error, since a much larger clone is one base off. This chain connects TRBV7-9 to TRBJ1-2, with 8 bases aligning to TRBD1. This CDR3 contains 14 residues. The V gene's germline CDR1 is SEHNR and CDR2 FQNEAQ (reference sequence). V was clipped by 3 bases and J by 3 bases; unmatched bases: 3. The CDR3, as DNA: TGTGCCAGCAGCTTGACAGGGGAGGACTATGGCTACACCTTC. Amino acids: CASSLTGEDYGYTF.

V gene TRBV7-9 combines with J gene TRBJ1-1; no clear D. Germline V gives CDR1 SEHNR, CDR2 FQNEAQ (reference sequence). The V gene lost 5 bases and the J gene lost 6 bases, with 10 bases spanning the gap. The CDR3 runs 12 residues. CDR3: CASSIRDAEAFF. Written as DNA, the CDR3 is TGTGCCAGCAGCATTAGAGACGCTGAAGCTTTCTTT.

V is TRBV12-3 or TRBV12-4 and J is TRBJ2-2; D is ambiguous. V shed 3 bases and J shed 9 bases, with 8 bases lying between them. The CDR3 sequence is 12 residues long. The CDR3, as DNA: TGTGCCAGCAGTTTGAATGGGAGGGAGCTGTTTTTT. This translates into CASSLNGRELFF.

This clonotype was observed at least ten times. The genes are TRBV4-1 and TRBJ1-5; D gene unclear. The germline gives CDR1 MGHRA, CDR2 YSYEKL. V lost 0 bases and J 11 bases, leaving 11 bases between the germline ends. The CDR3 contains 13 residues. Written as DNA, the CDR3 is TGCGCCAGCAGCCAAGATAGGCTTCAAGCCCAGCATTTT. Translating gives CASSQDRLQAQHF.

This clonotype was detected ten times or more. The V gene is TRBV28, the J gene TRBJ2-7; 10 bases agree with TRBD2. CDR1 is MDHEN, CDR2 SYDVKM, per germline. Trimming took 4 bases from V and 2 from J; bases not matched to a gene: 5. The CDR3 contains 15 residues. CDR3 nucleotides: TGTGCCAGCAGTTCCATAGCGGGAGGCGCCTACGAGCAGTACTTC. Its translation: CASSSIAGGAYEQYF.

This clonotype has just a few counts. This sequence joins TRBV7-3 and TRBJ2-7, with a possible D match to TRBD1 (6 bases). This CDR3 comprises 14 residues. The germline V and J ends were trimmed by 6 bases and 5 bases, with 17 bases remaining between them. Germline values: CDR1 SGHTA, CDR2 FQGTGA. CDR3 protein: CASSLLPGVDEQYF. The CDR3 DNA sequence: TGTGCCAGCAGTTTATTGCCAGGGGTAGACGAGCAGTACTTC.

This clonotype was observed many times. V gene TRBV6-5 combines with J gene TRBJ1-1; D unresolved. CDR1 MNHEY and CDR2 SVGAGI come from the germline V gene. CDR3 length: 16 amino acids. V was pared by 0 bases and J by 0 bases, with 11 bases between. The CDR3 is CASSYSRFGMNTEAFF. In DNA form, the CDR3 reads TGTGCCAGCAGTTACTCGAGGTTCGGCATGAACACTGAAGCTTTCTTT.

This clonotype was counted at least ten times. The chain recombines TRBV29-1 with TRBJ1-1, with 7 bases identical to TRBD1. CDR3 length: 13 amino acids. Germline trimming cut 6 bases from V and 0 bases from J; bases unmatched to any gene: 4. Germline-derived CDR1 and CDR2 are SQVTM and ANQGSEA. The CDR3 nucleotides read TGCAGCGTCCCGGGACAGTTGAACACTGAAGCTTTCTTT. It translates to CSVPGQLNTEAFF. Combining the CDR3 with reference TRBV29-1 and TRBJ1-1 gives the whole variable domain SAVISQKPSRDICQRGTSLTIQCQVDSQVTMMFWYRQQPGQSLTLIATANQGSEATYESGFVIDKFPISRPNLTFSTLTVSNMSPEDSSIYLCSVPGQLNTEAFFGQGTRLTVV.

This clonotype was detected only a few times. The chain employs TRBV2 and TRBJ2-1, with D possibly TRBD1 on 6 matching bases. V was cut by 7 bases and J by 8 bases, with 18 bases left in between. CDR3 size: 14 residues. CDR1 and CDR2 (germline): SNHLY, FYNNEI. The CDR3 DNA follows: TGTGCCAGCAACAGGGATGGGCTAGTTGATGAGCAGTTCTTC. It yields the protein CASNRDGLVDEQFF. Supplemented by reference TRBV2 and TRBJ2-1, the full variable domain reads EPEVTQTPSHQVTQMGQEVILRCVPISNHLYFYWYRQILGQKVEFLVSFYNNEISEKSEIFDDQFSVERPDGSNFTLKIRSTKLEDSAMYFCASNRDGLVDEQFFGPGTRLTVL.

The chain carries TRBV7-9 and TRBJ2-7; D remains ambiguous. CDR1 and CDR2 (germline): SEHNR, FQNEAQ (reference sequence). Deletions cut 5 bases from V and 6 bases from J, with 17 bases between. This CDR3 is 14 amino acids long. The CDR3 spells CASSSPVESCEQYF. The CDR3 DNA sequence: TGTGCCAGCAGCAGCCCGGTCGAATCGTGCGAGCAGTACTTC.

V usage is TRBV7-2 and J usage is TRBJ2-5; 9 bases are a match to TRBD2. The junction had 9 bases not matched to a gene; V was cut back by 5 bases and J by 5 bases. Looked up from germline, CDR1 is SGHTA and CDR2 is FQGNSA. This CDR3 has 15 residues. The CDR3 sequence is CASSVGAGGVETQYF. CDR3 bases: TGTGCCAGCAGCGTAGGAGCGGGGGGTGTCGAGACCCAGTACTTC. The full variable domain, in which reference TRBV7-2 and TRBJ2-5 provide the parts outside the CDR3, is GAGVSQSPSNKVTEKGKDVELRCDPISGHTALYWYRQSLGQGLEFLIYFQGNSAPDKSGLPSDRFSAERTGGSVSTLTIQRTQQEDSAVYLCASSVGAGGVETQYFGPGTRLLVL.

This clonotype was counted many times. This rearrangement joins TRBV12-3 or TRBV12-4 to TRBJ2-5; 7 nucleotides line up with TRBD1. This CDR3 has 15 amino acids. V gave up 3 bases and J gave up 1 base; unmatched junction bases: 5. CDR3 DNA: TGTGCCAGCAGTTTGACTCGGACAGGCCAAGAGACCCAGTACTTC. As protein: CASSLTRTGQETQYF.

Concerning this clonotype: Relative to the germline gene, one junction end is altered; a read error may explain this. CDR3 in amino acids: CASSISSYNSPPHF. Written as DNA, the CDR3 is TGTGCCAGCAGCATTTCTTCCTATAATTCACCCCCCCACTTT. The rearrangement joins TRBV7-9 to TRBJ1-6, with D unclear. The germline CDR1 and CDR2 sequences are SEHNR and FQNEAQ (reference sequence). CDR3 length equals 14 residues.

At least ten counts were recorded for this clonotype. This sequence joins TRBV30 and TRBJ2-7, with D possibly TRBD2 on 6 matching bases. This CDR3 region has 12 residues. V lost 2 bases and J 4 bases, leaving 9 bases between the germline ends. Germline V gene data show CDR1 as GTSNPN and CDR2 as SVGIG (reference sequence). In DNA form, the CDR3 reads TGTGCCTGGAGTCGGGGGACGTACGAGCAGTACTTC. Residues: CAWSRGTYEQYF.

The V and J genes are TRBV2 and TRBJ2-1, with D perhaps matching TRBD1 or TRBD2 (7 bases each). This CDR3 comprises 14 residues. Trimming took 5 bases from V and 8 from J, leaving 16 bases between them. CDR1 and CDR2 (germline): SNHLY, FYNNEI. The CDR3 DNA reads TGTGCCAGCAGTCCCCAGACAGGGAGGGATGAGCAGTTCTTC. Protein product: CASSPQTGRDEQFF.

V usage is TRBV19 and J usage is TRBJ2-7, with a weak D call TRBD2 (6 bases). Germline CDR1 is LNHDA and CDR2 is SQIVND (reference sequence). The CDR3 runs to 14 residues. Trimming stripped 6 bases from V and 0 bases from J, with 12 bases between. The CDR3 reads CASRGGRSSYEQYF. CDR3 in DNA: TGTGCCAGTAGAGGAGGGCGGAGCTCCTACGAGCAGTACTTC. The full variable domain, rest sourced from reference TRBV19 and TRBJ2-7, is DGGITQSPKYLFRKEGQNVTLSCEQNLNHDAMYWYRQDPGQGLRLIYYSQIVNDFQKGDIAEGYSVSREKKESFPLTVTSAQKNPTAFYLCASRGGRSSYEQYFGPGTRLTVT.